This T cell receptor beta chain was sequenced for a study of shared clonotypes between healthy human individuals. The germline CDR1 and CDR2 sequences are GTSNPN and SVGIG (reference sequence). The V gene lost 0 bases and the J gene lost 6 bases, with 12 bases spanning the gap. This CDR3 has 14 amino acids. TCRdb's copy holds only in-frame clones and misses some; the assay was immunoSEQ multiplex PCR. The top ten hold around 11% of the sample, which has about 600,000 clones, roughly 79% seen once. The source is a woman aged 35 to 49 in good health. Some clones in this sample may be carry-over from other donors' samples. The rearrangement joins TRBV30 to TRBJ1-5; D is unresolved. The sequenced sample was PBMCs. The CDR3, as DNA: TGTGCCTGGAGTGTAAAGACACGCGGTCAGCCCCAGCATTTT. It translates to CAWSVKTRGQPQHF.